Here is one T cell receptor (beta chain) with its context. What it binds is not known. Given a much more abundant clone one base away, this may be a read error. The entry originates in a study of regulatory T cells in long-lasting Graves disease. Study-wide findings and caveats: Comparison showed that persistent patients shared more public clonotypes (2,741) than new patients (approximately 930). Preferential use of TRBV28, TRBJ1-2 and TRBJ2-5 was seen in persistent disease.

Germline CDR1 and CDR2: MNHEY and SVGEGT. This CDR3 contains 14 residues. Indicated time point: persistent/refractory GD, antithyroid drugs over 5 years with positive TRAb. There was RNA extracted from PBMCs, and the TCR library was made from it. Arm-PCR with iRepertoire HTBI primers amplified the CDR3 regions for these TCR beta libraries. Authors' data handling: Looking across samples, the authors found roughly 58 TRBV and some 13 TRBJ segments. TCRdb re-called the multiplex PCR reads through MiXCR, storing one row per CDR3 protein. TCRdb, rather than the study authors, made the V and J calls. This repertoire shows about half a million distinct CDR3 sequences, approximately 23% found once; its top ten account for approximately 14%.

This receptor was identified in a female donor with Graves disease. Sequenced material: peripheral blood mononuclear cells (PBMCs), taken when the disease was refractory, from a patient treated with antithyroid drugs. The genes are TRBV6-2 or TRBV6-3 and TRBJ1-2; tentatively, D is TRBD1 (6 bases). CDR3 sequence: CASSYSGEDYGHTF. The CDR3 nucleotides read TGTGCCAGCAGTTATTCAGGGGAAGACTATGGCCACACCTTC.